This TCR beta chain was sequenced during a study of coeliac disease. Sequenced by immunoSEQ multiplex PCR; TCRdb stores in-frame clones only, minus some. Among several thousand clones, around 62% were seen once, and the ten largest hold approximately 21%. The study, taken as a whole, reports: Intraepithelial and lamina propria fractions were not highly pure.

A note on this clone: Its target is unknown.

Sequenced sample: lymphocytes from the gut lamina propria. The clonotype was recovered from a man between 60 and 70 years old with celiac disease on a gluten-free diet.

This CDR3 is CASSLGRGTQYF. The CDR3 DNA is TGTGCCAGCAGCTTGGGGAGGGGGACGCAGTATTTT. This chain connects TRBV7-9 to TRBJ2-3; D is perhaps TRBD2 (7 bases). CDR3 length equals 12 residues. Trimming removed 3 bases at V and 9 bases at J, with 10 bases between. Germline V gene sequence: CDR1 SEHNR, CDR2 FQNEAQ (reference sequence).